The count of the clone carrying this T cell receptor (beta chain) is one. The sample is drawn from a study of PD-L1 blockade in urothelial cancer. Study as a whole: Typically, measured as a median, blood samples had about 140,000 T cells.

Germline trimming cut 4 bases from V and 0 bases from J; bases unmatched to any gene: 5. Germline loops: CDR1 MNHNS, CDR2 SASEGT. The CDR3 is made up of 17 amino acids. Time point meaning: pretreatment peripheral blood. Between 1 and 8 samples per patient were obtained, pretreatment and on-treatment. Measured with immunoSEQ multiplex PCR; TCRdb has only the in-frame clones, and not every one. The sample carries about 52,000 clones, roughly four fifths recorded once. This receptor was taken from a man in his 70s with urothelial cancer. The chain is built from TRBV6-1 and TRBJ2-5; TRBD2 matches 13 bases. Source: PBMCs, taken around atezolizumab (anti-PD-L1) treatment. For the CDR3, the DNA is TGTGCCAGCAGTGCGTTGGGACTAGCGGGGAACCAAGAGACCCAGTACTTC. Residues: CASSALGLAGNQETQYF.